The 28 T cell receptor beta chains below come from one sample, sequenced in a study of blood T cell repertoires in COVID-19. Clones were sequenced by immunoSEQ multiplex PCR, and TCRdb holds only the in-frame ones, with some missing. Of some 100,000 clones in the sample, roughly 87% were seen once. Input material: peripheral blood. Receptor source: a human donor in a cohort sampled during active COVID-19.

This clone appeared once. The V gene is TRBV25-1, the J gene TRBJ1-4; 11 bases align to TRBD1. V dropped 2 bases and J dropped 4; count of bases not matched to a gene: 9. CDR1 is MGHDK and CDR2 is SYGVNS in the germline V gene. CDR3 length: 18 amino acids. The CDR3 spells CASSEEGQGGNLNEKLFF. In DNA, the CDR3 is TGTGCCAGCAGTGAAGAGGGACAGGGGGGGAATCTTAATGAAAAACTGTTTTTT.

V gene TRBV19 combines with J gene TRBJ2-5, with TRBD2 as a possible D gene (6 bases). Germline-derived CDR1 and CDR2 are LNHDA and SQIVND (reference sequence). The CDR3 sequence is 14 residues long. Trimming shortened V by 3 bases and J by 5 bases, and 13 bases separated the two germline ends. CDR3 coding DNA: TGTGCCAGTAGTATTGGGGAGGTAGCGGAGACCCAGTACTTC. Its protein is CASSIGEVAETQYF.

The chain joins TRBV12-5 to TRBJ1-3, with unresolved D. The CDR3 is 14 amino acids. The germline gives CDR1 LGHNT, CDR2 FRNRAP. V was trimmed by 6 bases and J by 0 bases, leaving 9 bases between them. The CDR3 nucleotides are TGTGCTAGTGGCGTCTTTTCCTCTGGAAACACCATATATTTT. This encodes CASGVFSSGNTIYF.

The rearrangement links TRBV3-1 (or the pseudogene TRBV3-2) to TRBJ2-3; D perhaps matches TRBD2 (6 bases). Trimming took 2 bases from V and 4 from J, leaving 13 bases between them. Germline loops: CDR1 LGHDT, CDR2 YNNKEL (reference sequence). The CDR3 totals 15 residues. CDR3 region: CASSQIQPGADTQYF. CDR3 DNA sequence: TGTGCCAGCAGCCAAATTCAGCCGGGGGCAGATACGCAGTATTTT.

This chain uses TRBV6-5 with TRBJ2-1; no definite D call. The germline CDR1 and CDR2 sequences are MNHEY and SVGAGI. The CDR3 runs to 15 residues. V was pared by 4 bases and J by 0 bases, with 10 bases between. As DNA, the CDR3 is TGTGCCAGCAGTTCCGTCGAGAGCTCCTACAATGAGCAGTTCTTC. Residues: CASSSVESSYNEQFF.

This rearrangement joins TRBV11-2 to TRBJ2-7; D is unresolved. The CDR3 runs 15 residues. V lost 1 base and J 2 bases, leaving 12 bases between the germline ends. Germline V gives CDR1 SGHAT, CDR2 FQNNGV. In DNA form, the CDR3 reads TGTGCCAGCAGCTTAGGCCTAGAACCCGCCTACGAGCAGTACTTC. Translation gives CASSLGLEPAYEQYF.

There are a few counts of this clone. CDR3 sequence reads: CASSPLRGGPYEQYF. Written as DNA, the CDR3 is TGTGCCAGCAGTCCCCTGAGGGGGGGCCCCTACGAGCAGTACTTC. The rearrangement joins TRBV27 to TRBJ2-7, with D perhaps matching TRBD2 (7 bases). V was cut by 5 bases and J by 2 bases, with 16 bases left in between. This CDR3 is 15 amino acids long. Germline CDR1 MNHEY, CDR2 SMNVEV (reference sequence).

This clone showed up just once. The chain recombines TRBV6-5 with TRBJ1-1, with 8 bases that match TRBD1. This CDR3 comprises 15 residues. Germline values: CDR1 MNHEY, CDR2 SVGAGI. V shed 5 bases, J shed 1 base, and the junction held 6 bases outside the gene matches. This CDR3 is CASSRRTGRNTEAFF. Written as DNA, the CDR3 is TGTGCCAGCAGTCGCCGGACAGGGCGGAACACTGAAGCTTTCTTT.

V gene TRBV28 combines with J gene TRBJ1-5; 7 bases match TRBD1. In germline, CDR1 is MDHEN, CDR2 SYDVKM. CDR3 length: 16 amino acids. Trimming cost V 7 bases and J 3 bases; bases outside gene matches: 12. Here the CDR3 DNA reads TGTGCCAGCACCCGGCCCCGACAGGGTCTCAATCAGCCCCAGCATTTT. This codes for CASTRPRQGLNQPQHF. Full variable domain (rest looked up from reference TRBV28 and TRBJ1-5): DVKVTQSSRYLVKRTGEKVFLECVQDMDHENMFWYRQDPGLGLRLIYFSYDVKMKEKGDIPEGYSVSREKKERFSLILESASTNQTSMYLCASTRPRQGLNQPQHFGDGTRLSIL.

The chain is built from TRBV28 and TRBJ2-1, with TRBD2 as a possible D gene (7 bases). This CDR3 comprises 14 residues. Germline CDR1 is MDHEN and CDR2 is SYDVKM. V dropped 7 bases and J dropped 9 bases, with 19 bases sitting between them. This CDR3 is CASIPSAGAAEQFF. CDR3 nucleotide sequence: TGTGCCAGCATCCCCTCTGCGGGGGCCGCTGAGCAGTTCTTC.

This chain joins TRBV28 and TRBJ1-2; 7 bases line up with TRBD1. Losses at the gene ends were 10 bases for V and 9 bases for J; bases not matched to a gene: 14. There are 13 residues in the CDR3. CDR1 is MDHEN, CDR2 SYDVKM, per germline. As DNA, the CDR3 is TGTGCCACCAATTTACCGGGACAGCCGAGCTACACCTTC. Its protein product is CATNLPGQPSYTF.

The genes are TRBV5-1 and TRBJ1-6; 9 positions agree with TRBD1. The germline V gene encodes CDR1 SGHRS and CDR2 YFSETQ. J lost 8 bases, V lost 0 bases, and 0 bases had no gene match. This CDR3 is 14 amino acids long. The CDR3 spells CASSLGTGDSPLHF. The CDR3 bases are TGCGCCAGCAGCTTGGGGACAGGGGATTCACCCCTCCACTTT.

The CDR3: CASSLVDSGYTF. The CDR3 DNA sequence: TGTGCCAGCAGCTTGGTCGACTCTGGCTACACCTTC. The rearrangement links TRBV5-5 to TRBJ1-2, with D unclear. The V end was cut by 0 bases, the J end by 7 bases, with 7 bases between. The CDR3 sequence is 12 residues long. CDR1 and CDR2 (germline): SGHKS, YYEKEE (reference sequence).

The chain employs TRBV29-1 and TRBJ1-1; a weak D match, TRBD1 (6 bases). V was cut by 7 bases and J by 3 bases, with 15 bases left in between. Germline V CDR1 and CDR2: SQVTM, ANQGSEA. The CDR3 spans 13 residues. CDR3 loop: CSADEAGDTEAFF. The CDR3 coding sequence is TGCAGCGCCGACGAGGCAGGGGACACTGAAGCTTTCTTT.

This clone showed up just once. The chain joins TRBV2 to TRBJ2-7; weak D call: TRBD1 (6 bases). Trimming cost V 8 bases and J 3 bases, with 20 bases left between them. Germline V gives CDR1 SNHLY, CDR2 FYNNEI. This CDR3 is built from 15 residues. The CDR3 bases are TGTGCCAGCGGAGAGACAGGACTCACCCTCTACGAGCAGTACTTC. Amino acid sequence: CASGETGLTLYEQYF.

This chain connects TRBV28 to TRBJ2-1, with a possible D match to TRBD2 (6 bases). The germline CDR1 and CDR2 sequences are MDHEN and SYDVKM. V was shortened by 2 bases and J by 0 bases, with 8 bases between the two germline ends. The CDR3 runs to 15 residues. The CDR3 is CASSLAGSSYNEQFF. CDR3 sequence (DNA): TGTGCCAGCAGTTTAGCGGGGAGCTCCTACAATGAGCAGTTCTTC. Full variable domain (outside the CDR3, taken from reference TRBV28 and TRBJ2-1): DVKVTQSSRYLVKRTGEKVFLECVQDMDHENMFWYRQDPGLGLRLIYFSYDVKMKEKGDIPEGYSVSREKKERFSLILESASTNQTSMYLCASSLAGSSYNEQFFGPGTRLTVL.

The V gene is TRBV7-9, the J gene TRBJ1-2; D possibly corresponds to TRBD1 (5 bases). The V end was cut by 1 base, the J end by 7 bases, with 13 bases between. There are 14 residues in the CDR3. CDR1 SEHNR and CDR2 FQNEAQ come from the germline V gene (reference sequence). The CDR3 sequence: CASSLEIQGGGYTF. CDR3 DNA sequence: TGTGCCAGCAGCTTAGAAATCCAGGGCGGTGGCTACACCTTC.

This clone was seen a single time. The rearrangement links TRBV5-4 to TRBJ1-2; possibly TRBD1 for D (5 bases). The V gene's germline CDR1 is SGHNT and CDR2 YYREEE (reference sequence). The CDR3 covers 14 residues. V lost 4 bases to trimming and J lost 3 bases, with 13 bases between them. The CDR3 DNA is TGTGCCAGCAGCCCTAGCGTGGGGGACTATGGCTACACCTTC. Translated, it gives CASSPSVGDYGYTF.

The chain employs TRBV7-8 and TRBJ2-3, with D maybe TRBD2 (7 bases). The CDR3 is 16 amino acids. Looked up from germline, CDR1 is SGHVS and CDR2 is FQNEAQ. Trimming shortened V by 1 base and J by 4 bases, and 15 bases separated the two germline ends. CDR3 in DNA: TGTGCCAGCAGCTTAGTCGGCGGGGAGGGGGCAGATACGCAGTATTTT. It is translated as CASSLVGGEGADTQYF.

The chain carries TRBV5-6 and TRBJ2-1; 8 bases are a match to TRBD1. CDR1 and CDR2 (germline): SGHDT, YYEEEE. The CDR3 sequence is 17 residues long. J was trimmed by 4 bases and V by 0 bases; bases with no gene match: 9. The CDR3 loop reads CASSLADRGRPYNEQFF. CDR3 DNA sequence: TGTGCCAGCAGCTTGGCCGACAGGGGACGCCCGTACAATGAGCAGTTCTTC.

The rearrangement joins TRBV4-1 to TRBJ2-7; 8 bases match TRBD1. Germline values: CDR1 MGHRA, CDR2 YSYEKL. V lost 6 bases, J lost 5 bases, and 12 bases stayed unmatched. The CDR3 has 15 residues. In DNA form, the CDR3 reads TGCGCCAGCAGAACTGGACAGGGCGTAAGCGACGAGCAGTACTTC. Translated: CASRTGQGVSDEQYF.

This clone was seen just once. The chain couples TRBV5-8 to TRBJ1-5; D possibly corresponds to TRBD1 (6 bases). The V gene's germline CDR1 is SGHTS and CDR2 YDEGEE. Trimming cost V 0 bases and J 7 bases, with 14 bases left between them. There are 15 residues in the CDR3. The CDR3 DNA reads TGTGCCAGCAGCTTGGAGGGGGGGTCGTTGCAGCCCCAGCATTTT. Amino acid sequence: CASSLEGGSLQPQHF.

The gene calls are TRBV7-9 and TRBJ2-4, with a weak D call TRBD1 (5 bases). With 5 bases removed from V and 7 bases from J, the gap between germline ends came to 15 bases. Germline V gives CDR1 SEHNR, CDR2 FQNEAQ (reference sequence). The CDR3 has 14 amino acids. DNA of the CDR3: TGTGCCAGCAGCCCCTCGCGGACAAACAACATTCAGTACTTC. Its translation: CASSPSRTNNIQYF.

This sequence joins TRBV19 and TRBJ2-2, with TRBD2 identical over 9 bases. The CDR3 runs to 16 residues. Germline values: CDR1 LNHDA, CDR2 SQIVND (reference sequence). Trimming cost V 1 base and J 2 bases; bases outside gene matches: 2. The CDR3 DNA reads TGTGCCAGTAGTATAGGGGGACTAGCTAACACCGGGGAGCTGTTTTTT. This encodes CASSIGGLANTGELFF.

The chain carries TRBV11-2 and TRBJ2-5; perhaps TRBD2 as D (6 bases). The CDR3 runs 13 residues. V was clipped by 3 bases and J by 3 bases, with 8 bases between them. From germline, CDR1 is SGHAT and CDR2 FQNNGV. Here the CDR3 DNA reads TGTGCCAGCAGCTTCGGCGGGGAAGAGACCCAGTACTTC. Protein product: CASSFGGEETQYF.

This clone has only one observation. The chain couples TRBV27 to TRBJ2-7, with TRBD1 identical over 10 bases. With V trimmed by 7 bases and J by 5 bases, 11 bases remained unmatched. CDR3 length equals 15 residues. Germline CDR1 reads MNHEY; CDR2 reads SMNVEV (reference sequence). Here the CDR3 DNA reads TGTGCCAGCACCCGCCTAGGGGACAGGGGTCACGAGCAGTACTTC. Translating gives CASTRLGDRGHEQYF.

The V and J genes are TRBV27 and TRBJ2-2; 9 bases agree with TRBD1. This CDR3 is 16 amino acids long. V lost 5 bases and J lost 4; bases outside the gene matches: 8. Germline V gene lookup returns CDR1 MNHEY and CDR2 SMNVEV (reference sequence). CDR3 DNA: TGTGCCAGCAGTAATCCGGGACAGGGCTTCACCGGGGAGCTGTTTTTT. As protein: CASSNPGQGFTGELFF.

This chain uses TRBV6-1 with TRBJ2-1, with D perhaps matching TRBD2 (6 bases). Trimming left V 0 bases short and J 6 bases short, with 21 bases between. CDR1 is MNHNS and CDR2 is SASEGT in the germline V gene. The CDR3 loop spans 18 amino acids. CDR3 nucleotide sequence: TGTGCCAGCAGTGAAGCGCGGCCTAGCGCTAGTTGGGTCAATGAGCAGTTCTTC. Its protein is CASSEARPSASWVNEQFF.